Sequencing of this T cell receptor (beta chain) was carried out in a study of graft-versus-host responses after intestinal transplantation. In the study overall: As for transplant type, recipients had multivisceral, liver-intestinal, or isolated intestinal grafts. Whole-study results and caveats: Detection of GvH clones occurred in recipient marrow, and some had their first appearance in ileum or blood. Graft-versus-host to host-versus-graft clonal ratios in allografts were high in patients with graft-donor T cell macrochimerism.

Assay: immunoSEQ multiplex PCR; the TCRdb copy retains only in-frame clones and omits some. The sample has about 90,000 clones; 85% to 95% are singletons. This CDR3 spans 15 amino acids. V was cut by 0 bases and J by 3 bases, with 12 bases left in between. Germline loops: CDR1 SGHNT, CDR2 YYREEE (reference sequence). Worth noting for this clone: As yet, its antigen is unknown.

The sample in question was unstimulated CD8+ T cells sorted from spleen or lymph node cells, obtained before transplant. The receptor comes from a human donor who was the organ donor for an intestinal transplant. This chain joins TRBV5-4 and TRBJ1-2, with D possibly TRBD1 on 5 matching bases. The CDR3 loop is CASSLEAGWDYGYTF. CDR3 DNA: TGTGCCAGCAGCTTGGAGGCAGGGTGGGACTATGGCTACACCTTC.